This record concerns one TCR beta chain sequence. The data originate from a study of OX40 agonist ivuxolimab in advanced cancers. Trimming cost V 4 bases and J 6 bases, with 13 bases left between them. CDR3 length: 14 amino acids. CDR1 and CDR2 from the germline V gene are SGHDN and FVKESK. Excluded were patients having autoimmune disease history or systemic immunosuppression. Sequencing was performed with immunoSEQ multiplex PCR; in TCRdb, only in-frame clones are kept and a portion is missing. The sample yields approximately 70,000 clones, 70% to 90% seen once. This sequence was found in an adult with an advanced solid tumor such as melanoma, head and neck, liver or kidney cancer. The material was CD4+ or CD8+ T cells sorted from blood, obtained in a trial of the OX40 agonist ivuxolimab. This rearrangement joins TRBV14 to TRBJ2-1, with D maybe TRBD1 (5 bases). DNA for the CDR3: TGTGCCAGCAGCCTCCAAGGGGCTAGCAATGAGCAGTTCTTC. Translating it yields CASSLQGASNEQFF.